These T cell receptor beta chains were read from a single sample in a study of blood T cell repertoires in COVID-19. The method was immunoSEQ multiplex PCR; TCRdb's version includes in-frame clones alone and lacks a portion of them. The data show 95,000 to 110,000 clones, roughly 82% seen once. The sequenced sample consisted of peripheral blood. These receptors all stem from a man between 60 and 75 years old with acute or convalescent COVID-19. CDR3s include the opening cysteine and the closing phenylalanine or tryptophan. A D gene is named only where the DNA matches it firmly. The size of a clone is reported for some rows only, either as once, few or many, or as a class for expanded clones.

J gene | V gene | clone size | D gene | CDR3 DNA | CDR3 protein
TRBJ1-5 | TRBV18 | once | TRBD1 | TGTGCCAGCTCGGTCGGGACAGACAATCAGCCCCAGCATTTT | CASSVGTDNQPQHF
TRBJ2-1 | TRBV4-1 | once | TRBD2 | TGCGCCAGCAGCCAAGACCCTGGTACTAGCGGGATTCCCCCCTACAATGAGCAGTTCTTC | CASSQDPGTSGIPPYNEQFF
TRBJ2-2 | TRBV5-5 | NA | NA | TGTGCCAGCAGCACTATCGAGGGTTTAAGGGAGCTGTTTTTT | CASSTIEGLRELFF
TRBJ1-1 | TRBV3-1/TRBV3-2 | once | NA | TGTGCCAGCAGCCACGAGGGGGGGACTGAAGCTTTCTTT | CASSHEGGTEAFF
TRBJ2-2 | TRBV29-1 | NA | TRBD1 | TGCAGCGTTGGAGGGGACAGGGGGCGGGACACCGGGGAGCTGTTTTTT | CSVGGDRGRDTGELFF
TRBJ2-5 | TRBV28 | NA | NA | TGTGCCGCCCGGACACCCCAAGAGACCCAGTACTTC | CAARTPQETQYF
TRBJ2-2 | TRBV6-1 | NA | NA | TGTGCCAGCAGTGAAGCGGGCTGGAACACCGGGGAGCTGTTTTTT | CASSEAGWNTGELFF
TRBJ1-1 | TRBV19 | once | NA | TGTGCCAGCAGGGAAGGGCCCACCGACCTGAACACTGAAGCTTTCTTT | CASREGPTDLNTEAFF
TRBJ1-5 | TRBV6-2/TRBV6-3 | NA | TRBD1 | TGTGCCAGCAGTTACTCTAACCAGGGGGCTGGGAATCAGCCCCAGCATTTT | CASSYSNQGAGNQPQHF
TRBJ2-5 | TRBV5-1 | few | TRBD1 | TGCGCCAGCAGAACCGACAGGGGGCGAGGGGAGACCCAGTACTTC | CASRTDRGRGETQYF
TRBJ1-1 | TRBV7-9 | NA | TRBD1 | TGTGCCAGCAGCTCAGGGACAGGGATTTTTACTGAAGCTTTCTTT | CASSSGTGIFTEAFF
TRBJ1-6 | TRBV2 | NA | NA | TGTGCCAGCAGTGAGACGGAGAATTCACCCCTCCACTTT | CASSETENSPLHF
TRBJ2-3 | TRBV2 | NA | TRBD1 | TGTGCCAGCACAGGGACAGGAAGAACGGTGGTGGCAGATACGCAGTATTTT | CASTGTGRTVVADTQYF
TRBJ2-1 | TRBV27 | NA | NA | TGTGCCAGCACTTCCCTAGGGGGGGGATACAATGAGCAGTTCTTC | CASTSLGGGYNEQFF
TRBJ1-1 | TRBV18 | NA | NA | TGTGCCAGCTCGTTAGAGGCAGGGGTGAGGACTGAAGCTTTCTTT | CASSLEAGVRTEAFF
TRBJ2-5 | TRBV29-1 | NA | TRBD2 | TGCAGCGTTGGCCTTAGCGGGGGGGCAGAGACCCAGTACTTC | CSVGLSGGAETQYF
TRBJ1-1 | TRBV3-1/TRBV3-2 | NA | NA | TGTGCCAGCAGCCCGCCGGGGGGGTCCACTGAAGCTTTCTTT | CASSPPGGSTEAFF
TRBJ2-7 | TRBV2 | few | NA | TGTGCCAGCAGCTCTCCGGGGTACGAGCAGTACTTC | CASSSPGYEQYF
TRBJ1-1 | TRBV27 | NA | NA | TGTGCCAGCAGCGTAGGGAGGAACACTGAAGCTTTCTTT | CASSVGRNTEAFF
TRBJ1-2 | TRBV12-3/TRBV12-4 | NA | NA | TGTGCCAGCAGTTTACCCCGTTATGGCTACACCTTC | CASSLPRYGYTF
TRBJ1-6 | TRBV7-3 | NA | TRBD1 | TGTGCCAGCGGTATAGACAGGGATTCACCCCTCCACTTT | CASGIDRDSPLHF
TRBJ1-4 | TRBV12-3/TRBV12-4 | NA | NA | TGTGCCAGCACGATACAGGGTGCCGAAAAACTGTTTTTT | CASTIQGAEKLFF
TRBJ1-2 | TRBV3-1/TRBV3-2 | NA | TRBD1 | TGTGCCAGCAGCCAAGTTCAGGGGGCGGGTGGCTACACCTTC | CASSQVQGAGGYTF
TRBJ1-1 | TRBV19 | NA | TRBD1 | TGTGCCAGTAGTACAGACAGGGTGAACACTGAAGCTTTCTTT | CASSTDRVNTEAFF
TRBJ2-7 | TRBV7-3 | many | TRBD1 | TGTGCCAGCAGCTCTGGGACAGGAGACTCCTACGAGCAGTACTTC | CASSSGTGDSYEQYF
TRBJ1-2 | TRBV4-2 | NA | NA | TGTGCCAGCAGCCCCAATCAACGAGGGGGTACGGCAGTTAACTATGGCTACACCTTC | CASSPNQRGGTAVNYGYTF
TRBJ2-1 | TRBV6-6 | once | NA | TGTGCCAGCTCCCCCGGTGGTGGTGAGCAGTTCTTC | CASSPGGGEQFF
TRBJ1-1 | TRBV7-2 | few | TRBD1 | TGTGCCAGCAGCTTCTGGACAGGGGGTAACACTGAAGCTTTCTTT | CASSFWTGGNTEAFF
TRBJ2-1 | TRBV4-1 | NA | TRBD2 | TGCGCCAGCAGCCAGGAGGGGCTAGCGGCGAATGAGCAGTTCTTC | CASSQEGLAANEQFF
TRBJ2-3 | TRBV11-3 | NA | TRBD1 | TGTGCCAGCAGATCCAGACAGGGGGCTAAGACTAGCACAGATACGCAGTATTTT | CASRSRQGAKTSTDTQYF
TRBJ1-5 | TRBV6-5 | NA | TRBD1 | TGTGCCAGCGGACCTGCAGGGGGCGCGAGTCAGCCCCAGCATTTT | CASGPAGGASQPQHF
TRBJ2-7 | TRBV19 | NA | TRBD2 | TGTGCCAGTAGTATAGCCGGACTAGCGGCAGTATACGAGCAGTACTTC | CASSIAGLAAVYEQYF
TRBJ1-1 | TRBV2 | NA | NA | TGTGCCAGCGGGCGACAGGCGAACACTGAAGCTTTCTTT | CASGRQANTEAFF
TRBJ1-6 | TRBV18 | few | TRBD1 | TGTGCCAGCTCACCACGCGGACAGGGGGATAATTCACCCCTCCACTTT | CASSPRGQGDNSPLHF
TRBJ1-2 | TRBV18 | NA | TRBD1 | TGTGCCAGCCCCAAGGACGACGCAGGGGGTTTTGATGGCTACACCTTC | CASPKDDAGGFDGYTF
TRBJ1-2 | TRBV3-1/TRBV3-2 | NA | NA | TGTGCCAGCAGCCAAGGTGGTGGGAGGGAGAGTTGGGGCTACACCTTC | CASSQGGGRESWGYTF